This TCR beta chain was profiled in a study of blood T cell repertoires in COVID-19. Study-wide context: Both acute and convalescent COVID-19 samples were obtained from the United States, Italy and Spain. PBMCs, B-cell-depleted T cells, or T cells provided the cDNA or gDNA that made up the material.

Per the original methods: Reference gene primer amplification gave nucleated cell count estimates. TCRdb keeps only in-frame clones here, not all; method: immunoSEQ multiplex PCR. D and trimming were read from the DNA, whereas the V and J calls and clone size are those reported in that table. The sample has some 33,000 clones; roughly 82% are singletons. The sequenced sample consisted of peripheral blood. The receptor's source is a human donor in a cohort sampled during active COVID-19.

The CDR3 sequence is CASSFSGTENTEAFF. CDR3 nucleotide sequence: TGTGCCAGCAGTTTTAGTGGGACAGAGAACACTGAAGCTTTCTTT. This chain links TRBV2 with TRBJ1-1, with TRBD1 matching 7 bases. V lost 5 bases to trimming and J lost 1 base; unmatched junction nucleotides: 7. Germline CDR1 SNHLY, CDR2 FYNNEI. The CDR3 sequence is 15 residues long.